This TCR beta chain was identified in a study of blood T cell repertoires in COVID-19. Study-level background: PBMCs, B-cell-depleted T cells, or T cells provided the cDNA or gDNA that made up the material.

With V trimmed by 5 bases and J by 7 bases, 4 bases remained unmatched. CDR1 and CDR2 from the germline V gene are SEHNR and FQNEAQ (reference sequence). This CDR3 spans 15 amino acids. Some clones are missing from TCRdb's copy, which holds only in-frame ones; the method was immunoSEQ multiplex PCR. The sample includes roughly 200,000 clones, about 82% of them seen just once. Recruits, aged about 18 to 95 years, lived in 20 to 30 US areas. Cohorts were determined from participant-reported clinical history. This clone was seen only once. The source is a man aged 35 to 55 with acute COVID-19. The material sequenced was PBMCs or T cells enriched from blood (not recorded which). The chain has TRBV7-9 and TRBJ2-1; 14 positions match TRBD2. The CDR3 spells CASSRGLAGENEQFF. The CDR3 coding sequence is TGTGCCAGCAGCCGGGGACTAGCGGGAGAAAATGAGCAGTTCTTC.